The 2 T cell receptor beta chains below all came from one sample that was sequenced in a study of human T cells and chemical hapten exposure. Noted time point: healthy volunteer bleed at 6 weeks. Total RNA extraction was carried out from unfractionated whole blood. One entry per CDR3 protein, called by TCRdb with MiXCR from the RACE reads. The top ten hold 9.5% to 15% of the sample, which has around 35,000 distinct CDR3 sequences, about 5.5% seen once. The sequencing sample was made of whole blood. These receptors were obtained from a human donor in good health. Some clones in this sample may be carry-over from other donors' samples.

This clonotype was recorded many times. The genes are TRBV5-1 and TRBJ1-6; D is ambiguous. From germline, CDR1 is SGHRS and CDR2 YFSETQ. CDR3 length equals 14 residues. Trimming removed 5 bases at V and 7 bases at J, with 13 bases between. As DNA, the CDR3 is TGCGCCAGCAGACAGCGAGATAAGAATTCACCCCTCCACTTT. It yields the protein CASRQRDKNSPLHF.

There are many counts of this clonotype. J is TRBJ1-2 and V is TRBV6-1, with unresolved D. Trimming left V 1 base short and J 4 bases short, with 4 bases between. CDR3 length: 12 residues. Germline loops: CDR1 MNHNS, CDR2 SASEGT. In DNA, the CDR3 is TGTGCCAGCAGTGAAGGGTCCTATGGCTACACCTTC. This codes for CASSEGSYGYTF.